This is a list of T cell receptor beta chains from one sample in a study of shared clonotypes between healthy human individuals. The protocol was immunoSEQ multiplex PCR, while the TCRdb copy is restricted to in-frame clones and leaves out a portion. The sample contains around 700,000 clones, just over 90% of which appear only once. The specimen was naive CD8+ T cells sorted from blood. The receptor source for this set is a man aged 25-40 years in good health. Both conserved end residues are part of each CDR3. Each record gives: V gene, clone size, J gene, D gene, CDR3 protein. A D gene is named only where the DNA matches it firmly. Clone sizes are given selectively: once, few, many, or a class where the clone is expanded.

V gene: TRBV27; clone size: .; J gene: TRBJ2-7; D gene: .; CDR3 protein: CASSLSAGREQYF
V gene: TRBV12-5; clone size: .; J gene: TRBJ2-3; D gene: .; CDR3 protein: CASQGQSSDTQYF
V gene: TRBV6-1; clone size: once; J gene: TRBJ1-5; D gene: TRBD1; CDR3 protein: CASSAGTGNQPQHF
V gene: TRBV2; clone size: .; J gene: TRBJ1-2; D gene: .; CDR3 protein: CASSPKTSLINYGYTF
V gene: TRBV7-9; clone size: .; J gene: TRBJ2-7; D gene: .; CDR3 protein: CASSLRGFAYEQYF
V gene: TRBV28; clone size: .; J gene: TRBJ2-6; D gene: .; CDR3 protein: CASTPAFSGANVLTF
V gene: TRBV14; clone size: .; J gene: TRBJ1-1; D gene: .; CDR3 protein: CASSPYWGGGVNTEAFF
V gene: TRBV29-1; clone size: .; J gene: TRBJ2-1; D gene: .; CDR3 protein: CSVFGTDEQFF
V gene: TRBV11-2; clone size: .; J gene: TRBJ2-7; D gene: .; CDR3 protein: CASSLEGSPSYEQYF
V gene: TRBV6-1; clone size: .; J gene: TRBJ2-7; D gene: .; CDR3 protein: CASGITSGYEQYF
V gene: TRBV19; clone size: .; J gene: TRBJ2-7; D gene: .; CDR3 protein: CASSISITLGEQYF
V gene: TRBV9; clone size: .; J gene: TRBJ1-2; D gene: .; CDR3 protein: CASSVAKEGNFKAYGYTF
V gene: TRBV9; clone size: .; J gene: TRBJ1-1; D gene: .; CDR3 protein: CASSPEVTGMNTEAFF
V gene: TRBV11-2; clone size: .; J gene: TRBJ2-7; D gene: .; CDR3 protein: CASSLEGSEAYEQYF
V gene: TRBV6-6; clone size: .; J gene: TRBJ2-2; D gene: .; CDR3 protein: CASSYSTSELFF
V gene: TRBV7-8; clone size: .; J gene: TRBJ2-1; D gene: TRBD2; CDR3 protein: CASSLSLSRLAANEQFF
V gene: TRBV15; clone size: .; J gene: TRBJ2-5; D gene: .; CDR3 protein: CATSRDNDLGEETQYF
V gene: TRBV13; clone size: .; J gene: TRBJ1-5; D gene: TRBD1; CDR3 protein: CASSPGQPFHQPQHF
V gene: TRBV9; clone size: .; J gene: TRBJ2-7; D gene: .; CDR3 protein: CASSGGGSPYEQYF
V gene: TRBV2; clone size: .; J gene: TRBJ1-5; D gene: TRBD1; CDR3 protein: CASAGQGVDQPQHF
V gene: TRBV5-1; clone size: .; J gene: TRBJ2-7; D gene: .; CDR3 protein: CASRDSTYEQYF
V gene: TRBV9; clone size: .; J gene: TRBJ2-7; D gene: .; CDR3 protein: CASSPGTNYEQYF
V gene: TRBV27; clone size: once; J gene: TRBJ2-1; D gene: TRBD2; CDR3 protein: CASSFGGGYNEQFF
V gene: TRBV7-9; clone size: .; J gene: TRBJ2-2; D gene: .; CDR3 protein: CASSLGPSGELFF
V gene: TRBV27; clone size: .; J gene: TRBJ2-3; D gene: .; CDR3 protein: CASSVYPSTDTQYF
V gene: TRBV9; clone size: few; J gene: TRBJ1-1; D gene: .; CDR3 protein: CASSPLTENTEAFF
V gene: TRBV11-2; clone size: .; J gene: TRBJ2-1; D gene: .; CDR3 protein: CASSLEIVTRDEQFF
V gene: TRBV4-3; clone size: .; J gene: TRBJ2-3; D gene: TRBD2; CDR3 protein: CASSPLAGGRDTQYF
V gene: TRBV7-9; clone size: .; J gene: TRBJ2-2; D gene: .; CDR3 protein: CASSSRGTENTGELFF
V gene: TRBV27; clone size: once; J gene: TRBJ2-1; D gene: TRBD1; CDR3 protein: CASSLYRQGNEQFF
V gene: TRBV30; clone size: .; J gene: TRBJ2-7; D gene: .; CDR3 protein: CAWSEQAYEQYF
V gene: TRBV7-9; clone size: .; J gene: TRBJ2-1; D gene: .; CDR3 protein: CASSPQPGRIYNEQFF
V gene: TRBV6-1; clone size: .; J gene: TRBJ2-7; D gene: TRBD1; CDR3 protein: CASRNGQGVSYEQYF
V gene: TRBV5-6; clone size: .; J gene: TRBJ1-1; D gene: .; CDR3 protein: CASSLEGGNTEAFF
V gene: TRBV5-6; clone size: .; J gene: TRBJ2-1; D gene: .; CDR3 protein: CASSWGAGGDYNEQFF
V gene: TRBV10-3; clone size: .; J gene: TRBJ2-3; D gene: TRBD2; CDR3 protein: CAISSTSGIADTQYF
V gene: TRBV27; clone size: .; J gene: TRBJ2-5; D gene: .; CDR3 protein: CASRNRVKETQYF
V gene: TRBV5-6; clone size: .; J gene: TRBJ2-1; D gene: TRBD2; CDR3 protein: CASSLGRERGFF
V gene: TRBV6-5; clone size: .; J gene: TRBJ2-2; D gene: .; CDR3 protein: CASIRNMNTGELFF
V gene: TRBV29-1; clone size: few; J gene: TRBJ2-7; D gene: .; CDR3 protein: CSVEDPPAYEQYF
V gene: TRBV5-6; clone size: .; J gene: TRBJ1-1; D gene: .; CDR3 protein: CASSPQGNTEAFF
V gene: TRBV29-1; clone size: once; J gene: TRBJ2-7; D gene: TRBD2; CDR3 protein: CSVELGRQNSYEQYF
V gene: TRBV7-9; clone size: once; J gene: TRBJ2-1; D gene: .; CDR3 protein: CASKYGMNEQLF
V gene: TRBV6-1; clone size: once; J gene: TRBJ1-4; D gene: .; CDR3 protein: CASSAQTQQNPGELFF
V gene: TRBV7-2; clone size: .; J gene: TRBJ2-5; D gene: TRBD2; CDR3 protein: CASSSRLALQETQYF
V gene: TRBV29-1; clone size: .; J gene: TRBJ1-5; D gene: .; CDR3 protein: CSVSGTPGSNQPQHF